This TCR beta chain was profiled in a study of identifying expanded T cells in peripheral blood. The study, taken as a whole, reports: Differentially abundant clones: 1 to 1.5 between replicates, 16.4 at around 15 days, 19 to 20 at four. Clone count variance between approximately 2-week samples rose with total template count.

Healthy donors had no documented immune events, such as infections, while sampled. The assay was immunoSEQ multiplex PCR, and TCRdb's table has in-frame clones only and misses some. The sample lists 80,000 to 90,000 clones, about 90% occurring once. Notes on this clone: What it recognizes is unknown.

With V trimmed by 4 bases and J by 8 bases, 8 bases remained unmatched. The CDR3 is 13 amino acids. Germline assignment: CDR1 SGHRS and CDR2 YFSETQ. The sequence was collected from a person aged 18-70 years in good health. The source material was blood. The rearrangement links TRBV5-1 to TRBJ1-2; TRBD1 matches 7 bases. Here the CDR3 reads CASSPSGTEGYTF. Written as DNA, the CDR3 is TGCGCCAGCAGCCCGTCCGGGACAGAGGGCTACACCTTC.